The present TCR beta chain was sequenced within a study of identical twins. This clonotype was detected many times. The germline CDR1 and CDR2 sequences are LGHDT and YNNKEL (reference sequence). Deletions cut 7 bases from V and 0 bases from J, with 8 bases between. This CDR3 region has 13 residues. TCRdb ran MiXCR on the 5' RACE reads and lists one entry per CDR3 protein. Among 700,000 or so distinct CDR3 sequences, 8.5% to 9.5% were seen once, and the ten largest hold 0.75% to 1%. This sample also appeared in a second study, on yellow fever vaccine responses in identical twins.

The clonotype originates from a woman aged 18-29 years in good health. The source material was PBMCs. V is TRBV3-1 and J is TRBJ2-3; no definite D call. This CDR3 reads CASTGPSTDTQYF. The CDR3 DNA sequence: TGTGCCAGCACGGGCCCTAGCACAGATACGCAGTATTTT.